These T cell receptor beta chains were read from a single sample in a study of shared clonotypes between healthy human individuals. Only in-frame clones appear in the TCRdb table, and some are missing; sequencing was by immunoSEQ multiplex PCR. Altogether approximately 500,000 clones are present, 75% to 85% being singletons, with the ten largest covering 13%. Sequencing input: PBMCs. Receptors originate from a woman in her thirties or forties in good health. Some clones in this sample may be carry-over from other donors' samples. CDR3s include the opening cysteine and the closing phenylalanine or tryptophan. The D gene is left open where the match is weak. The size of a clone is reported for some rows only, either as once, few or many, or as a class for expanded clones.

length	size	V	D	J	CDR3	DNA
14	NA	TRBV9	NA	TRBJ2-4	CASSSGLAKNIQYF	TGTGCCAGCAGTTCGGGACTAGCCAAAAACATTCAGTACTTC
14	NA	TRBV9	NA	TRBJ2-1	CASSVGASHNEQFF	TGTGCCAGCAGCGTAGGGGCTAGTCACAATGAGCAGTTCTTC
17	few	TRBV11-2	TRBD2	TRBJ2-7	CASSRGAGGGFSYEQYF	TGTGCCAGCAGCCGAGGAGCGGGAGGGGGTTTCTCCTACGAGCAGTACTTC
16	NA	TRBV19	NA	TRBJ2-7	CASSIMFGDDGYEQYF	TGTGCCAGTAGTATAATGTTCGGGGATGACGGCTACGAGCAGTACTTC
15	NA	TRBV5-1	NA	TRBJ2-1	CASSLAGQPYNEQFF	TGCGCCAGCAGCTTGGCGGGACAACCCTACAATGAGCAGTTCTTC
13	NA	TRBV19	TRBD1	TRBJ1-1	CASRTGGSPEAFF	TGTGCCAGTCGGACAGGGGGTTCTCCGGAAGCTTTCTTT
13	once	TRBV28	NA	TRBJ1-4	CASSPTTNEKLFF	TGTGCCAGCAGCCCGACAACTAATGAAAAACTGTTTTTT
14	NA	TRBV4-1	TRBD1	TRBJ1-2	CASSQPTGSGGYTF	TGCGCCAGCAGCCAACCGACAGGGTCAGGGGGCTACACCTTC
15	NA	TRBV28	NA	TRBJ2-5	CASSLPGHFGETQYF	TGTGCCAGCAGCCTCCCGGGACATTTCGGAGAGACCCAGTACTTC
17	NA	TRBV7-9	TRBD2	TRBJ2-5	CASIPFGGGRVQETQYF	TGTGCCAGCATCCCATTCGGGGGGGGCAGAGTCCAAGAGACCCAGTACTTC
14	NA	TRBV9	NA	TRBJ1-3	CASSVQGTGNTIYF	TGTGCCAGCAGCGTTCAGGGGACTGGAAACACCATATATTTT
14	NA	TRBV2	NA	TRBJ1-1	CASSKTGRNTEAFF	TGTGCCAGCAGTAAAACAGGCCGGAACACTGAAGCTTTCTTT
13	NA	TRBV2	NA	TRBJ2-2	CASSVAGFGELFF	TGTGCCAGCAGTGTCGCAGGGTTCGGGGAGCTGTTTTTT
11	NA	TRBV29-1	NA	TRBJ1-4	CSVEEGEKLFF	TGCAGCGTTGAAGAGGGGGAAAAACTGTTTTTT
13	NA	TRBV7-6	NA	TRBJ1-1	CASSLTENTEAFF	TGTGCCAGCAGCCTGACGGAGAACACTGAAGCTTTCTTT
15	NA	TRBV30	NA	TRBJ1-2	CAWSVQGGGLYGYTF	TGTGCCTGGAGTGTACAGGGAGGTGGGCTATATGGCTACACCTTC
16	few	TRBV4-2	NA	TRBJ1-5	CASSQDGGQGRQPQHF	TGTGCCAGCAGCCAAGATGGAGGGCAGGGCCGTCAGCCCCAGCATTTT
13	NA	TRBV6-4	NA	TRBJ2-7	CASNRHLSYEQYF	TGTGCCAGCAACCGGCACCTGAGCTACGAGCAGTACTTC
13	once	TRBV7-9	NA	TRBJ2-2	CASSLGGAGELFF	TGTGCCAGCAGCTTAGGGGGAGCCGGGGAGCTGTTTTTT
14	NA	TRBV15	NA	TRBJ2-1	CATSGSSGYNEQFF	TGTGCCACCAGCGGGAGTAGCGGATACAATGAGCAGTTCTTC
18	NA	TRBV30	TRBD2	TRBJ2-3	CAWSPGLAGAHGTDTQYF	TGTGCCTGGAGTCCCGGACTAGCGGGAGCACATGGAACAGATACGCAGTATTTT
20	NA	TRBV7-3	TRBD2	TRBJ2-2	CASSLRAGALAGDRTGELFF	TGTGCCAGCAGCTTACGCGCCGGGGCGCTAGCGGGAGATAGGACCGGGGAGCTGTTTTTT
15	NA	TRBV5-1	TRBD2	TRBJ2-1	CASSLESSGYNEQFF	TGCGCCAGCAGCTTGGAGTCTAGCGGATACAATGAGCAGTTCTTC
16	NA	TRBV5-1	TRBD1	TRBJ2-2	CASSLGDRGTGGELFF	TGCGCCAGCAGCTTAGGGGACAGGGGGACCGGCGGGGAGCTGTTTTTT
16	NA	TRBV7-2	TRBD2	TRBJ2-3	CASSLLAGVNTDTQYF	TGTGCCAGCAGCTTACTAGCGGGCGTGAACACAGATACGCAGTATTTT
13	NA	TRBV7-2	NA	TRBJ2-3	CASSLVDRDAQYF	TGTGCCAGCAGCTTAGTAGATCGGGACGCGCAGTATTTT
17	NA	TRBV5-1	TRBD2	TRBJ2-2	CASSLLGLAGAAGELFF	TGCGCCAGCAGCCTCTTAGGACTAGCGGGAGCGGCCGGGGAGCTGTTTTTT
14	NA	TRBV5-5	NA	TRBJ2-3	CASSQDFSTDTQYF	TGTGCCAGCAGTCAGGACTTCAGCACAGATACGCAGTATTTT
24	NA	TRBV28	NA	TRBJ2-1	CASSSGAVRPQNRVVLNSYNEQFF	TGTGCCAGCAGTTCCGGGGCCGTTCGACCACAGAATCGTGTGGTACTTAACTCCTACAATGAGCAGTTCTTC
12	NA	TRBV30	NA	TRBJ2-1	CASFGSGDEQFF	TGTGCCTCCTTCGGGAGCGGTGATGAGCAGTTCTTC
15	once	TRBV28	NA	TRBJ2-7	CASSFGARAVREQYF	TGTGCCAGCAGTTTTGGGGCCCGCGCAGTAAGGGAGCAGTACTTC
13	NA	TRBV28	NA	TRBJ2-1	CASRQTRFNEQFF	TGTGCCAGCAGGCAAACTAGATTCAATGAGCAGTTCTTC
16	NA	TRBV27	TRBD2	TRBJ2-7	CASSLGLAGAQDEQYF	TGTGCCAGCAGTCTAGGGCTAGCGGGAGCTCAGGACGAGCAGTACTTC
12	NA	TRBV6-7	NA	TRBJ2-7	CASSSGVHEQYF	TGTGCCAGCAGCTCAGGGGTCCACGAGCAGTACTTC
11	few	TRBV10-3	NA	TRBJ2-5	CAISEGETQYF	TGTGCCATCAGCGAGGGGGAGACCCAGTACTTC
13	NA	TRBV28	NA	TRBJ2-1	CASSLSPGREQFF	TGTGCCAGCAGTTTATCCCCGGGGCGAGAGCAGTTCTTC
15	NA	TRBV5-6	TRBD1	TRBJ1-1	CASSLDAGGNTEAFF	TGTGCCAGCAGCTTGGATGCAGGGGGGAACACTGAAGCTTTCTTT
14	many	TRBV28	NA	TRBJ1-5	CASSLDPSNQPQHF	TGTGCCAGCAGCCTCGATCCGAGCAATCAGCCCCAGCATTTT
15	NA	TRBV11-3	NA	TRBJ2-2	CASSSGVLYTGELFF	TGTGCCAGCAGCTCAGGGGTCCTATACACCGGGGAGCTGTTTTTT
15	NA	TRBV7-9	NA	TRBJ1-4	CASSLDTGYNEKLFF	TGTGCCAGCAGCTTAGATACAGGTTATAATGAAAAACTGTTTTTT
13	NA	TRBV28	TRBD1	TRBJ1-2	CASSTGTDYGYTF	TGTGCCAGCAGTACCGGGACAGACTATGGCTACACCTTC
15	NA	TRBV2	NA	TRBJ2-3	CASSKEHFSTDTQYF	TGTGCCAGCAGTAAGGAACACTTTAGCACAGATACGCAGTATTTT
11	few	TRBV20-1	NA	TRBJ2-5	CSASWVETQYF	TGCAGTGCTAGTTGGGTAGAGACCCAGTACTTC
17	many	TRBV30	NA	TRBJ2-1	CAWSRGNLRFSYNEQFF	TGTGCCTGGAGTAGGGGCAACTTGCGCTTCTCCTACAATGAGCAGTTCTTC
14	NA	TRBV5-1	NA	TRBJ2-5	CASSLEGVQETQYF	TGCGCCAGCAGCTTGGAAGGGGTCCAAGAGACCCAGTACTTC
13	NA	TRBV5-1	NA	TRBJ2-1	CASSHGGQDEQFF	TGCGCCAGCAGCCACGGGGGGCAAGATGAGCAGTTCTTC
15	NA	TRBV7-9	TRBD1	TRBJ2-7	CASSRQGERAWEQYF	TGTGCCAGCAGCCGTCAGGGGGAAAGAGCTTGGGAGCAGTACTTC
11	NA	TRBV29-1	TRBD1	TRBJ1-2	CSVNRGPGYTF	TGCAGCGTTAACAGGGGGCCTGGCTACACCTTC
13	once	TRBV2	NA	TRBJ1-5	CASSEGVAQPQHF	TGTGCCAGCAGTGAGGGGGTGGCTCAGCCCCAGCATTTT
16	NA	TRBV30	TRBD1	TRBJ2-7	CAWRWRSGTGPYEQYF	TGTGCCTGGAGGTGGCGGTCAGGGACAGGACCCTACGAGCAGTACTTC